This TCR beta chain originates from a study of blood T cell repertoires in COVID-19. Study-wide background: Nucleic acid was either cDNA or gDNA, and it came from T cells, B-cell-depleted T cells, or PBMCs.

Per the authors' pipeline: Estimation of nucleated cell counts was performed using reference gene primer amplification. This table comes from immunoSEQ multiplex PCR, and its TCRdb copy is limited to in-frame clones, with some not included. D and trimming were read from the DNA, whereas the V and J calls and clone size are those reported in that table. The repertoire holds hundreds of thousands of clones, 75% to 90% seen once, with about 0.95% in the top ten. This sequence originates from a man aged 45-60 years who had been exposed to COVID-19. The material sequenced was PBMCs or T cells enriched from blood (not recorded which).

In DNA, the CDR3 is TGTGCCAGCAGCTTCGTTTGGACTAGCGGATCCTACGAGCAGTACTTC. Its protein product is CASSFVWTSGSYEQYF. The chain couples TRBV11-1 to TRBJ2-7, with 10 positions matching TRBD2. V was pared by 3 bases and J by 1 base, with 6 bases of the junction left unmatched. The germline V gene encodes CDR1 SGHAT and CDR2 FQDESV (reference sequence). The CDR3 contains 16 residues.